The clone carrying this T cell receptor beta chain has a single count. RNA was extracted with the RNeasy kit, and a quantity of roughly 0.5 to 1 ug was reverse transcribed using random hexamers. Across 54 Vbeta and 13 Jbeta, immunoSEQ multiplex PCR amplified TCR beta CDR3. TCRdb ran MiXCR on the immunoSEQ multiplex PCR reads and lists one entry per CDR3 protein. The sample carries about 140,000 distinct CDR3 sequences, around 94% recorded once. Negative magnetic isolation gave CD8+ and CD4+ cells; FACS enriched CD8+ TEMRA. CDR1 is LGHDT, CDR2 YNNKEL, per germline (reference sequence). Losses at the gene ends were 5 bases for V and 3 bases for J; bases not matched to a gene: 7. The CDR3 totals 15 residues. These data originate in a study of CD8 T cells in Susac syndrome.

The sample consisted of CD8+ T cells from PBMCs. This TCR was recovered from a human donor in good health. The chain uses TRBV3-1 and TRBJ2-7; the match to TRBD2 covers 10 bases. CDR3 bases: TGTGCCAGCAGCGCCCTAGCGGGAGAAATCTACGAGCAGTACTTC. Its protein product is CASSALAGEIYEQYF.